This record concerns one T cell receptor (beta chain) sequence. Its antigen is not identified. Assay used: immunoSEQ multiplex PCR; TCRdb lists only in-frame clones, some missing. Of 300,000 to 400,000 clones detected, about nine tenths appear once; the ten largest clones hold around 6.1%. Specified treatment: about 20 received Ad26.COV2.S at low or high dose, single or two shots; roughly five received placebo; per-sample allocation not given. Samples came from day 63 after the first vaccine or placebo injection. This Boston cohort included adults aged 18-55 years. Trimming removed 5 bases from V and 5 bases from J, with 16 bases in between. Germline V gives CDR1 SGHTA, CDR2 FQGNSA. The CDR3 has 16 amino acids. This sample was taken from a study of Ad26.COV2.S vaccination and SARS-CoV-2 variants. The wider study: Each vaccinee took Ad26.COV2.S intramuscularly, once or twice 56 days apart. Overall study findings and caveats: People given the vaccine had a wider spike-specific TCR breadth than placebo recipients did.

The chain employs TRBV7-2 and TRBJ1-6; a weak D match, TRBD1 (5 bases). The sequence came from a person between 18 and 59 years old who received the Ad26.COV2.S COVID-19 vaccine or a placebo. Material: peripheral blood, obtained in a trial of Ad26.COV2.S vaccine versus placebo. The CDR3 DNA reads as TGTGCCAGCAGCCCACGGGCCGCGACAGATAATTCACCCCTCCACTTT. It codes for CASSPRAATDNSPLHF. The variable domain in full, completed from reference TRBV7-2 and TRBJ1-6, reads GAGVSQSPSNKVTEKGKDVELRCDPISGHTALYWYRQSLGQGLEFLIYFQGNSAPDKSGLPSDRFSAERTGGSVSTLTIQRTQQEDSAVYLCASSPRAATDNSPLHFGNGTRLTVT.